The next 12 T cell receptor beta chains were all read from a single sample in a study of T cells in Graves' hyperthyroidism and ophthalmopathy. RNA transcripts gave rise to amplified TCR beta CDR3 regions. The HTBI primer set was used in a first-round RT-PCR of the TCR CDR3. TCRdb ran MiXCR on the multiplex PCR reads and lists one entry per CDR3 protein. Of roughly 570,000 distinct CDR3 sequences in the sample, roughly 50% were seen once. The sequenced sample was peripheral blood or thyroid tissue (not recorded which). The origin of the receptors is an adult woman with Graves' disease, either hyperthyroidism or ophthalmopathy (not recorded which).

As for this clonotype: A clone one base away is much larger, so this may be a read error. The gene calls are TRBV12-5 and TRBJ2-5; possible D gene TRBD1, 6 bases. This CDR3 comprises 11 residues. Germline V gene data show CDR1 as LGHNT and CDR2 as FRNRAP. CDR3: CVRTQGETQYF. The CDR3 region has the DNA TGTGTCCGGACCCAGGGGGAGACCCAGTACTTC.

This clonotype was seen ten or more times. V is TRBV7-9 and J is TRBJ1-4, with 8 bases that match TRBD1. V shed 1 base and J 8 bases; nucleotides not matched to a gene: 3. Germline V gene sequence: CDR1 SEHNR, CDR2 FQNEAQ (reference sequence). This CDR3 contains 14 residues. CDR3 protein: CASSLGTGWEKLFF. As DNA, the CDR3 is TGTGCCAGCAGCTTAGGGACAGGGTGGGAAAAACTGTTTTTT.

This clonotype occurred many times. V usage is TRBV6-6 and J usage is TRBJ2-7; D tentatively fits TRBD1 or TRBD2 (5 bases each). The CDR3 contains 15 residues. Trimming removed 0 bases from V and 4 bases from J, with 13 bases in between. CDR1 and CDR2 from the germline V gene are MNHNY and SVGAGI (reference sequence). Here the CDR3 DNA reads TGTGCCAGCAGTTACTCCGAGGGGCTCGTATACGAGCAGTACTTC. Its translation is CASSYSEGLVYEQYF.

This clonotype was counted ten times or more. The chain recombines TRBV12-3 or TRBV12-4 with TRBJ2-7; TRBD1 agrees at 8 bases. CDR3 size: 15 residues. The V segment lost 4 bases and the J segment 2 bases; nucleotides outside the gene matches: 7. The CDR3 spells CASSSWTGKTYEQYF. Here the CDR3 DNA reads TGTGCCAGCAGTTCTTGGACAGGGAAAACCTACGAGCAGTACTTC.

The V and J genes are TRBV5-1 and TRBJ1-1; D unclear. Germline CDR1 reads SGHRS; CDR2 reads YFSETQ. This CDR3 is 14 amino acids long. The V end lost 5 bases, the J end lost 0 bases, and 11 bases lay between the germline ends. CDR3: CASRLSGLNTEAFF. CDR3 DNA: TGCGCCAGCAGGCTGAGCGGTTTGAACACTGAAGCTTTCTTT.

This clonotype showed up many times. V is TRBV10-3 and J is TRBJ2-5, with D uncertain. Trimming removed 0 bases at V and 5 bases at J, with 10 bases between. The CDR3 totals 14 residues. Per germline, CDR1 ENHRY and CDR2 SYGVKD. The CDR3 is CAISESGITETQYF. DNA for the CDR3: TGTGCCATCAGTGAGTCGGGTATAACGGAGACCCAGTACTTC.

The rearrangement uses TRBV4-1 and TRBJ2-7; 8 bases map to TRBD2. CDR1 is MGHRA and CDR2 is YSYEKL in the germline V gene. The trim removed 1 base at V and 5 bases at J, leaving 16 bases unmatched. This CDR3 has 18 amino acids. CDR3 in DNA: TGCGCCAGCAGCCAAGTCATCCGGACTAGCTCTATATTCAACGAGCAGTACTTC. This sequence encodes CASSQVIRTSSIFNEQYF.

This clonotype turned up a few times. The V and J genes are TRBV20-1 and TRBJ2-2, with D maybe TRBD1 (6 bases). V was trimmed by 6 bases and J by 3 bases, leaving 14 bases between them. The V gene's germline CDR1 is DFQATT and CDR2 SNEGSKA (reference sequence). This CDR3 comprises 14 residues. For the CDR3, the DNA is TGCAGTGCAAACAGGGCGATTGACACCGGGGAGCTGTTTTTT. Translating gives CSANRAIDTGELFF.

V is TRBV20-1 and J is TRBJ1-4; 9 nucleotides match TRBD1. Germline trimming cut 5 bases from V and 11 bases from J; bases unmatched to any gene: 9. This CDR3 contains 13 residues. Germline lookup yields CDR1 DFQATT and CDR2 SNEGSKA (reference sequence). As DNA, the CDR3 is TGCAGTGCTTTGGGACAGGGTTCGGGTAAACTGTTTTTT. Encoded protein: CSALGQGSGKLFF.

This clonotype occurred many times. V is TRBV20-1 and J is TRBJ2-2, with D possibly called TRBD1 or TRBD2 (5 bases each). Germline CDR1 DFQATT, CDR2 SNEGSKA (reference sequence). The CDR3 runs 16 residues. V was shortened by 1 base and J by 2 bases, with 14 bases between the two germline ends. Written as DNA, the CDR3 is TGCAGTGCTAGAGGTTTAGGGGACCCCAACACCGGGGAGCTGTTTTTT. It specifies CSARGLGDPNTGELFF.

CDR3: CSSLGLAGPYEQYF. CDR3 bases: TGCAGCAGTCTAGGACTAGCGGGGCCCTACGAGCAGTACTTC. This chain links TRBV29-1 with TRBJ2-7; 12 bases agree with TRBD2. Germline V CDR1 and CDR2: SQVTM, ANQGSEA. The V gene end was trimmed by 8 bases and the J gene end by 2 bases; junction bases not matched to a gene: 7. The CDR3 sequence is 14 residues long.

The chain is built from TRBV7-2 and TRBJ2-3; maybe TRBD2 (6 bases). This CDR3 is 15 amino acids long. V was cut by 1 base and J by 3 bases, with 11 bases left in between. Germline V gene sequence: CDR1 SGHTA, CDR2 FQGNSA. CDR3 residues: CASSLERVRTDTQYF. CDR3 sequence (DNA): TGTGCCAGCAGCTTAGAGCGGGTCAGGACAGATACGCAGTATTTT.